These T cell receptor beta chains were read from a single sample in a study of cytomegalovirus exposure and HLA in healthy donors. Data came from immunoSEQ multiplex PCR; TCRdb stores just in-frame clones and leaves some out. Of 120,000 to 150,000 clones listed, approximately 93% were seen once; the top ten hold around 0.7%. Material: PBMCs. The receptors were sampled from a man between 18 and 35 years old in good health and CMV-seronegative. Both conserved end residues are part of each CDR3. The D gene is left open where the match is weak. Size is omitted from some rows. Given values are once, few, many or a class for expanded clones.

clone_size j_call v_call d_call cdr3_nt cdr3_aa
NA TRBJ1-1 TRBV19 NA TGTGCCAGTAGTAAGAAGGGGGTAATGAACACTGAAGCTTTCTTT CASSKKGVMNTEAFF
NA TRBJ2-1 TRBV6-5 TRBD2 TGTGCCAGCAGTTACACTAGCGTGCCCTCCTACAATGAGCAGTTCTTC CASSYTSVPSYNEQFF
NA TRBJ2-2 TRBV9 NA TGTGCCAGCAGTCGGGAGACCATCGGGGAGCTGTTTTTT CASSRETIGELFF
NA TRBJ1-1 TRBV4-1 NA TGCGCCAGCAGCGATCGGGGAAGAGCGAACACTGAAGCTTTCTTT CASSDRGRANTEAFF
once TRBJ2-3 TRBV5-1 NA TGCGCCAGCAGCTCTCAGGGCGGATCTAGCACAGATACGCAGTATTTT CASSSQGGSSTDTQYF
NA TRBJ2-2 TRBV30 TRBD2 TGTGCCTGTGGACTAGCGGGGGGGCATCGCGTCGGGGAGCTGTTTTTT CACGLAGGHRVGELFF
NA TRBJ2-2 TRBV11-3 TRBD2 TGTGCCAGCAGCTTACTAAAGCTAGCGGGAGGGCCCGCCACCGGGGAGCTGTTTTTT CASSLLKLAGGPATGELFF
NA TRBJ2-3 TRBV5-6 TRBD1 TGTGCCAGCAGGGGGACAGGGTCCACAGATACGCAGTATTTT CASRGTGSTDTQYF
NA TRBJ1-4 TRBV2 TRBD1 TGTGCCAGCATCAAATTTGGGACAGCAACTAATGAAAAACTGTTTTTT CASIKFGTATNEKLFF
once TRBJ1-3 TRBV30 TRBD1 TGTGCCTGGAGTGTCGGGGACAGCTCTGGAAACACCATATATTTT CAWSVGDSSGNTIYF
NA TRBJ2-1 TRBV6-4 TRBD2 TGTGCCAGCAGTGACGGACTAGCGGGGTACAATGAGCAGTTCTTC CASSDGLAGYNEQFF
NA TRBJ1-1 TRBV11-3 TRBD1 TGTGCCAGCAGCTATGGACAGGCCAACACTGAAGCTTTCTTT CASSYGQANTEAFF
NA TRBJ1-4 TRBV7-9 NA TGTGCCAGCAGCCTAACGTACAGTTATCAAAATGAAAAACTGTTTTTT CASSLTYSYQNEKLFF
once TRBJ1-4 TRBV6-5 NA TGTGCCAGCAGTCGCACCGGGGGGGAAAAACTGTTTTTT CASSRTGGEKLFF
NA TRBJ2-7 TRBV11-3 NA TGTGCCAGCAGCTTCGCTTCCGGGGGCGAGCAGTACTTC CASSFASGGEQYF
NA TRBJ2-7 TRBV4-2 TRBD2 TGTGCCAGCAGCCAATGGACTAGCGGGGTCCCCTACGAGCAGTACTTC CASSQWTSGVPYEQYF
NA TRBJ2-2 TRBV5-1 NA TGCGCCAGCAGCTTGGATGGCGGGGTGAACACCGGGGAGCTGTTTTTT CASSLDGGVNTGELFF
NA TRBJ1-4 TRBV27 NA TGTGCCAGCAGCCCCCTAAGGGGTGACGATGAAAAACTGTTTTTT CASSPLRGDDEKLFF
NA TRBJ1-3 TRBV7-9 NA TGTGCCAGCAGCTTGGGCGGAGGAGGAAACACCATATATTTT CASSLGGGGNTIYF
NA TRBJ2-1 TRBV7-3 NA TGTGCCAGCAGCTTAAACGGACTGGAGTTGCAGTTCTTC CASSLNGLELQFF
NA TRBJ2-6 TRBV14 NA TGTGCCAGCAGCCAACGTTCTGGGGCCAACGTCCTGACTTTC CASSQRSGANVLTF
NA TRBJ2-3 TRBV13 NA TGTGCCAGCAGCCTGACTCCCACAGATACGCAGTATTTT CASSLTPTDTQYF
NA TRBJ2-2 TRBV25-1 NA TGTGCCAGCAGCCTGTCTGGGGAGCTGTTTTTT CASSLSGELFF
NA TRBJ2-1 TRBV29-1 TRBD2 TGCAGCGTCCCCGTGACTAGCGGGAGGGTCGATGAGCAGTTCTTC CSVPVTSGRVDEQFF
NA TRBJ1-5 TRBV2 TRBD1 TGTGCCAGCAGTGTGGGACAGGGGATCAATCGTCAGCCCCAGCATTTT CASSVGQGINRQPQHF
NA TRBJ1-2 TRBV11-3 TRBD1 TGTGCCAGCAGCTCAGGGTCAGGGGGCGCCTATGGGGGCTACACCTTC CASSSGSGGAYGGYTF
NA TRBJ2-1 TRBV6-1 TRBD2 TGTGCCAGCAGTGGAGGACTAGCGGGGGGGAGGGGTGAGCAGTTCTTC CASSGGLAGGRGEQFF
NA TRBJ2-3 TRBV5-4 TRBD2 TGTGCCAGCAGCTTTAGCGGGAGGGAGTGGAATACGCAGTATTTT CASSFSGREWNTQYF
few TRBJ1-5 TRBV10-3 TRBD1 TGTGCCATCAGTGAAGGACAGGGTGATAGCAATCAGCCCCAGCATTTT CAISEGQGDSNQPQHF
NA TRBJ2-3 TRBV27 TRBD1 TGTGCCAGCAGTCCATATGGACAGGGCACCACAGATACGCAGTATTTT CASSPYGQGTTDTQYF
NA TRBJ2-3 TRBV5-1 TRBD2 TGCGCCAGCAGCTCGTATAGCGGGGGAGTCACAGATACGCAGTATTTT CASSSYSGGVTDTQYF
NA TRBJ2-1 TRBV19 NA TGTGCCAGTAGTATAGTATTGCGGGGTTTTAGGAATGAGCAGTTCTTC CASSIVLRGFRNEQFF
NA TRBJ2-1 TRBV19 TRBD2 TGTGCCAGTAGTACTAGCGGGAGCTCCTACAATGAGCAGTTCTTC CASSTSGSSYNEQFF
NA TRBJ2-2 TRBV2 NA TGTGCCAGCATAATAGGCGGGAACACCGGGGAGCTGTTTTTT CASIIGGNTGELFF
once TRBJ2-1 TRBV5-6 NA TGTGCCAGCAGCTTGGCTGGGAGCTCCTACAATGAGCAGTTCTTC CASSLAGSSYNEQFF
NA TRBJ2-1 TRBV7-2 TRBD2 TGTGCCAGCAGCTATTCGGGACTAGCGGGCAACAATGAGCAGTTCTTC CASSYSGLAGNNEQFF
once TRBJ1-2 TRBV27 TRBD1 TGTGCCAGCAGTCTCACAGGGGTCGGTAGCTATGGCTACACCTTC CASSLTGVGSYGYTF
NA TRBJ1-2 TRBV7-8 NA TGTGCCAGCAGCTTAGACGCGGCCCTGCTCGGCTACACCTTC CASSLDAALLGYTF
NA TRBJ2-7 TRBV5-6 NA TGTGCCAGCAGCTTGGAACGGGACACTCCCTACGAGCAGTACTTC CASSLERDTPYEQYF
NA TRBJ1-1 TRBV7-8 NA TGTGCCAGCAGAACTGATGGGGCACGGAACACTGAAGCTTTCTTT CASRTDGARNTEAFF
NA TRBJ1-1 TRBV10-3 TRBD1 TGTGCCATCAGGGCCGACAGGGCATCCACTGAAGCTTTCTTT CAIRADRASTEAFF
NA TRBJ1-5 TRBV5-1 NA TGCGCCAGCAGCTTAGGGGGTCGGGATCAGCCCCAGCATTTT CASSLGGRDQPQHF
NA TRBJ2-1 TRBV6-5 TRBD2 TGTGCCAGCGGGCGGGGGGGCTTGGGTTACAATGAGCAGTTCTTC CASGRGGLGYNEQFF
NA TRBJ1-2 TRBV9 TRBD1 TGTGCCAGCAGCGCCGGGACAGGGCCGGGTCGGGGCTACACCTTC CASSAGTGPGRGYTF
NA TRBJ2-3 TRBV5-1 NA TGCGCCAGCAGCTTGTCTCTCACAGATACGCAGTATTTT CASSLSLTDTQYF
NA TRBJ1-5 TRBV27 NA TGTGCCAGCAGTGCCACTGCGGTACAGCCCCAGCATTTT CASSATAVQPQHF
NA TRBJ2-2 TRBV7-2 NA TGTGCCAGCAGGGAAGGAGGCGGGGAGCTGTTTTTT CASREGGGELFF
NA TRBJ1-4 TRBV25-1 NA TGTGCCAGCAGTCGATCTAAGCACCCTGAAAAACTGTTTTTT CASSRSKHPEKLFF
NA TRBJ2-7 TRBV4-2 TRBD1 TGTGCCAGCAGCCAAGCCTGGACAGGGTCCTACGAGCAGTACTTC CASSQAWTGSYEQYF
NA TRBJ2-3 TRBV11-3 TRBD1 TGTGCCAGCAGCTTAAACAGGGGGACAGATACGCAGTATTTT CASSLNRGTDTQYF
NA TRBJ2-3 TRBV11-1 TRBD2 TGTGCCAGCAGCTTAGATGGCGGGGGGACCACAGATACGCAGTATTTT CASSLDGGGTTDTQYF